The source of this T cell receptor (beta chain) is a study of T-cell memory formation after mild COVID-19. Study-level background: Largely donor-specific sequence clusters came from a couple of donors.

Constant-segment primers and 5'RACE yielded cDNA libraries for TCR alpha and TCR beta, each carrying sample barcodes and UMIs. TCRdb called the 5' RACE reads again in MiXCR, with one record for every CDR3 protein. The sample consists of roughly 280,000 distinct CDR3 sequences, 15% to 20% of them appearing once. The germline gives CDR1 MNHNS, CDR2 SASEGT. V was cut by 4 bases and J by 4 bases, with 9 bases left in between. This CDR3 has 13 amino acids. The sequenced sample consisted of PBMCs or a T cell subset sorted from them (not recorded which). This clonotype was obtained from a young man who had mild COVID-19 (a few samples of this study predate the infection). Cell type and time point are not known. The rearrangement uses TRBV6-1 and TRBJ2-3; a possible D gene is TRBD1 (6 bases). The CDR3 sequence is CASSAQGPDTQYF. CDR3 sequence (DNA): TGTGCCAGCAGTGCACAGGGCCCAGATACGCAGTATTTT.